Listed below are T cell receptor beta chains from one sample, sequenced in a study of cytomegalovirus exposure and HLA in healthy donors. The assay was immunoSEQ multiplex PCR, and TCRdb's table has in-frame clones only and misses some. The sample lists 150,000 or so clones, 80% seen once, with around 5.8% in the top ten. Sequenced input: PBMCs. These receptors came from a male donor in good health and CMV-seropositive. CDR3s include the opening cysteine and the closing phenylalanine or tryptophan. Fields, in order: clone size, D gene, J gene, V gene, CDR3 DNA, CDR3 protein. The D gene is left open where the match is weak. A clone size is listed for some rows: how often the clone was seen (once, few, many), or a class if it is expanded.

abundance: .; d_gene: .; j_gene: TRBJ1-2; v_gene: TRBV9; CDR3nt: TGTGCCAGCAGCGCCAACCTACAGGACCTCGGGAGAGGCTACACCTTC; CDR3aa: CASSANLQDLGRGYTF
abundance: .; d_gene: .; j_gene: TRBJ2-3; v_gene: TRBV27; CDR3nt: TGTGCCACCCACCGACTAGAAGTCACAGATACGCAGTATTTT; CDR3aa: CATHRLEVTDTQYF
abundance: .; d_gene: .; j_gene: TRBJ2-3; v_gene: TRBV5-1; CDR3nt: TGCGCCAGCAGCCCTTCCACAGATACGCAGTATTTT; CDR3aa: CASSPSTDTQYF
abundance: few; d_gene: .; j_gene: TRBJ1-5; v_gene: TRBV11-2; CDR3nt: TGTGCCAGCAGTCTCCGGGACACGGGTCAGCCCCAGCATTTT; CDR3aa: CASSLRDTGQPQHF
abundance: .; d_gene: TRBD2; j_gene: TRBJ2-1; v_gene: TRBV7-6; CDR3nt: TGTGCCAGCAGCCCAAGCGGGAGCTCCTACAATGAGCAGTTCTTC; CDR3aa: CASSPSGSSYNEQFF
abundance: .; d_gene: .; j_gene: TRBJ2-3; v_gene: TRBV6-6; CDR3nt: TGTGCCAGCAGTTACGAACAGGGCACGCAGTATTTT; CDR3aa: CASSYEQGTQYF
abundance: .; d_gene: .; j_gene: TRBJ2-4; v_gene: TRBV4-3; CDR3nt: TGCGCCAGCAGCCAAGCCGCCTTCAATGAGAGTCCCCTTAACTTC; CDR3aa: CASSQAAFNESPLNF
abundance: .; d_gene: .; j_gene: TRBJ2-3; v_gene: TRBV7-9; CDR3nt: TGTTCCAGCAGCCCAGGACAGTCAGATACGCAGTATTTT; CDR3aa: CSSSPGQSDTQYF
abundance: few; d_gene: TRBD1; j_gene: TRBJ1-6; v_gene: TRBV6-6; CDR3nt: TGTGCCAGCGCCCTAGGACAGGGGCGTAATTCACCCCTCCACTTT; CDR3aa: CASALGQGRNSPLHF
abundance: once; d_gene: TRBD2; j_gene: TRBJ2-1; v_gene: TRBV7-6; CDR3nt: TGTGCCAGCAGCTTCTCTAGCGGGTCCTACAATGAGCAGTTCTTC; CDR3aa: CASSFSSGSYNEQFF
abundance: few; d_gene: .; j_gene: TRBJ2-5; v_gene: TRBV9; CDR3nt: TGTGCCAGCAGCGCCCCAGGGGAAGAGACCCAGTACTTC; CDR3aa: CASSAPGEETQYF
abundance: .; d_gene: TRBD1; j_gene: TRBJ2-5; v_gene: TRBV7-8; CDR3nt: TGTGCCAGCAGCCTAGGACAGGGCTTCCAAGAGACCCAGTACTTC; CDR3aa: CASSLGQGFQETQYF
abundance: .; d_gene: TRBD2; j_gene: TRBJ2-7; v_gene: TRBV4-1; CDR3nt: TGCGCCAGCAGCCTCCGGACTAGCATCTCGTATTTAAACTACGAGCAGTACTTC; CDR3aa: CASSLRTSISYLNYEQYF
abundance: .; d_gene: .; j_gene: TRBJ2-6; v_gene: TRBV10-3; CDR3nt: TGTGCCATCAGGCGACAGGACTCTGGGGCCAACGTCCTGACTTTC; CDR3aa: CAIRRQDSGANVLTF
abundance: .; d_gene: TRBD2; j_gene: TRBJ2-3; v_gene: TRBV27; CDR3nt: TGTGCCAGCAGTTTAACGCCGGGGAGGGCCCTTAGCACAGATACGCAGTATTTT; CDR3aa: CASSLTPGRALSTDTQYF
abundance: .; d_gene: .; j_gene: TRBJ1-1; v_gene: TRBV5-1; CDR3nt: TGCGCCAGCAGCTTGGACAGGGACACTGAAGCTTTCTTT; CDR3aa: CASSLDRDTEAFF
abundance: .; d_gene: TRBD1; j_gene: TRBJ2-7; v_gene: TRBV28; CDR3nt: TGTGCCAGCAGTTATCCTGACAGGGGTTACGAGCAGTACTTC; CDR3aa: CASSYPDRGYEQYF
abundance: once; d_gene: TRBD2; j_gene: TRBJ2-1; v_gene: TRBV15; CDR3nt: TGTGCCACCAGCAGAGAGAGCGGGAGTTTTTACAATGAGCAGTTCTTC; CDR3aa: CATSRESGSFYNEQFF
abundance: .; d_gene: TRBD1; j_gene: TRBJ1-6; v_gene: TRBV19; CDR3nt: TGTGCCAGTAGTTGGCAGGACAGGGATCTTTCACCCCTCCACTTT; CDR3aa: CASSWQDRDLSPLHF
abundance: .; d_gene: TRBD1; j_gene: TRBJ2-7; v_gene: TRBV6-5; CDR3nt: TGTGCCAGTGGAGAACTCCGGGACAGCCACTACGAGCAGTACTTC; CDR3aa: CASGELRDSHYEQYF
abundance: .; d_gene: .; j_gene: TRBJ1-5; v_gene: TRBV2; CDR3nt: TGTGCCAGTGGGGGGCAGGGGAGGGCGAATAGCAATCAGCCCCAGCATTTT; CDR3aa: CASGGQGRANSNQPQHF
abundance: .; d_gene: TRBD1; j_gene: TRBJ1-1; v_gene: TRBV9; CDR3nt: TGTGCCAGCACCGGGACAGGGGGCACTGAAGCTTTCTTT; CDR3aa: CASTGTGGTEAFF
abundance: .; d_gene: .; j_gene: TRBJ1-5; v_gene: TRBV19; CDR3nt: TGTGCCAGTAGTGCGGGTTTAGATCAGCCCCAGCATTTT; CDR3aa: CASSAGLDQPQHF
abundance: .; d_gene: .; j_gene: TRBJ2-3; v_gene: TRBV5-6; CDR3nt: TGTGCCAGCAGCTTTGGGAGGTTAACAGATACGCAGTATTTT; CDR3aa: CASSFGRLTDTQYF
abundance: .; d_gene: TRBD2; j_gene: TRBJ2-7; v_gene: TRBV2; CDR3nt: TGTGCCCGGACTGGGACTACTTCCTACGAGCAGTACTTC; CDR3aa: CARTGTTSYEQYF
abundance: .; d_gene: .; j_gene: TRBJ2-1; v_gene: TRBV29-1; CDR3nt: TGCAGCGCCCGCCACGGAGGGAGCTCCTACAATGAGCAGTTCTTC; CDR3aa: CSARHGGSSYNEQFF
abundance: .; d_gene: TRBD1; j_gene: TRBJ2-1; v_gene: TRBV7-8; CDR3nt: TGTGCCAGCAGCTTAGCCCCAGCGGTGAACAGGGGGAATGGTGAGCAGTTCTTC; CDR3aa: CASSLAPAVNRGNGEQFF
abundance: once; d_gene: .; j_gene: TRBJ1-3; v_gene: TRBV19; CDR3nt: TGTGCCAGCCTCACCTCCCACTCTCCAGGAAACACCATATATTTT; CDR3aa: CASLTSHSPGNTIYF
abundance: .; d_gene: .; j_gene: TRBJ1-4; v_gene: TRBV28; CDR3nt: TGTGCCATACAGGGCCAGGGCGAAAAACTGTTTTTT; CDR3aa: CAIQGQGEKLFF